This is a list of T cell receptor beta chains from one sample in a study of T cells in Graves' hyperthyroidism and ophthalmopathy. TCRdb re-called the multiplex PCR reads with MiXCR, one entry per CDR3 protein. Of fewer than 550,000 distinct CDR3 sequences listed, around 14% are singletons. The sequenced sample consisted of blood. Source of these receptors: a woman younger than 35 with Graves' hyperthyroidism. CDR3s include the opening cysteine and the closing phenylalanine or tryptophan. A D gene is named only where the DNA matches it firmly. Size is stated for part of the rows, as once, few or many counts, or as a class when the clone is expanded.

j_gene: TRBJ2-5; abundance: many; d_gene: NA; len: 13; v_gene: TRBV7-3; CDR3aa: CASSPEGRETQYF; CDR3nt: TGCGCCAGCAGCCCGGAGGGGCGGGAGACCCAGTACTTC
j_gene: TRBJ2-3; abundance: many; d_gene: NA; len: 13; v_gene: TRBV20-1; CDR3aa: CSALGPSADTQYF; CDR3nt: TGCAGTGCTTTGGGACCTAGCGCAGATACGCAGTATTTT
j_gene: TRBJ2-2; abundance: many; d_gene: NA; len: 16; v_gene: TRBV15; CDR3aa: CATSPQRRASTGELFF; CDR3nt: TGTGCCACCAGCCCTCAGCGACGGGCCAGCACCGGGGAGCTGTTTTTT
j_gene: TRBJ1-6; abundance: many; d_gene: TRBD1; len: 15; v_gene: TRBV5-6; CDR3aa: CASSAQDRGRSPLHF; CDR3nt: TGTGCCAGCAGCGCCCAGGACAGGGGTAGGTCACCCCTCCACTTT
j_gene: TRBJ2-5; abundance: many; d_gene: NA; len: 14; v_gene: TRBV11-1; CDR3aa: CASSAGGHQETQYF; CDR3nt: TGTGCCAGCAGCGCCGGGGGACATCAAGAGACCCAGTACTTC
j_gene: TRBJ2-7; abundance: many; d_gene: NA; len: 14; v_gene: TRBV20-1; CDR3aa: CSARDRGSSYEQYF; CDR3nt: TGCAGTGCTAGAGATCGGGGCAGTTCCTACGAGCAGTACTTC
j_gene: TRBJ2-7; abundance: many; d_gene: NA; len: 15; v_gene: TRBV20-1; CDR3aa: CSARPFDSRLHEQYF; CDR3nt: TGCAGTGCTAGACCATTTGACAGCCGTCTCCACGAGCAGTACTTC
j_gene: TRBJ1-6; abundance: NA; d_gene: NA; len: 17; v_gene: TRBV7-3; CDR3aa: CASSFRASSSYNSPLHF; CDR3nt: TGTGCCAGCAGCTTCAGGGCATCCAGCTCCTATAATTCACCCCTCCACTTT
j_gene: TRBJ2-7; abundance: many; d_gene: NA; len: 15; v_gene: TRBV12-3/TRBV12-4; CDR3aa: CASSLAAQLAYEQYF; CDR3nt: TGTGCCAGCAGTTTAGCGGCACAATTGGCCTACGAGCAGTACTTC
j_gene: TRBJ1-2; abundance: many; d_gene: NA; len: 13; v_gene: TRBV5-1; CDR3aa: CASSSSANYGYTF; CDR3nt: TGCGCCAGCAGCTCATCCGCTAACTATGGCTACACCTTC
j_gene: TRBJ2-6; abundance: many; d_gene: NA; len: 17; v_gene: TRBV2; CDR3aa: CASSGRESISGANVLTF; CDR3nt: TGTGCCAGCAGTGGACGGGAGTCTATTTCTGGGGCCAACGTCCTGACTTTC
j_gene: TRBJ2-2; abundance: NA; d_gene: NA; len: 15; v_gene: TRBV3-1; CDR3aa: CASAGGPGAGGELFF; CDR3nt: TGTGCCAGCGCCGGGGGGCCGGGGGCGGGCGGGGAGCTGTTTTTT
j_gene: TRBJ2-3; abundance: few; d_gene: NA; len: 13; v_gene: TRBV5-1; CDR3aa: CASSSEVSDTQYF; CDR3nt: TGCGCCAGCAGCAGCGAGGTGTCAGATACGCAGTATTTT
j_gene: TRBJ2-1; abundance: many; d_gene: NA; len: 13; v_gene: TRBV10-3; CDR3aa: CAASGEPYNEQFF; CDR3nt: TGTGCCGCCTCAGGGGAGCCCTACAATGAGCAGTTCTTC
j_gene: TRBJ1-6; abundance: NA; d_gene: TRBD1; len: 14; v_gene: TRBV7-2; CDR3aa: CASSNGQGNSPLHF; CDR3nt: TGTGCCAGCAGTAACGGACAGGGAAACTCACCCCTCCACTTT
j_gene: TRBJ2-3; abundance: many; d_gene: NA; len: 18; v_gene: TRBV28; CDR3aa: CASSSARIRLGSTDTQYF; CDR3nt: TGTGCCAGCAGTTCTGCTCGGATACGGCTGGGTAGCACAGATACGCAGTATTTT
j_gene: TRBJ2-3; abundance: many; d_gene: TRBD2; len: 19; v_gene: TRBV7-3; CDR3aa: CASSLPPGLAGGRPDTQYF; CDR3nt: TGTGCCAGCAGCTTACCGCCGGGACTAGCGGGGGGGCGTCCAGATACGCAGTATTTT
j_gene: TRBJ1-5; abundance: NA; d_gene: NA; len: 15; v_gene: TRBV20-1; CDR3aa: CSAIQRTPTRQPQHF; CDR3nt: TGCAGTGCTATTCAGAGAACACCAACACGGCAGCCCCAGCATTTT
j_gene: TRBJ1-1; abundance: many; d_gene: NA; len: 15; v_gene: TRBV19; CDR3aa: CASNRRGRRNTEAFF; CDR3nt: TGTGCCAGTAATAGACGGGGCCGAAGAAACACTGAAGCTTTCTTT
j_gene: TRBJ2-2; abundance: NA; d_gene: NA; len: 13; v_gene: TRBV24-1; CDR3aa: CATGRANTGELFF; CDR3nt: TGTGCCACCGGGAGAGCGAACACCGGGGAGCTGTTTTTT
j_gene: TRBJ1-5; abundance: NA; d_gene: NA; len: 14; v_gene: TRBV10-3; CDR3aa: CAISGEASNQPQHF; CDR3nt: TGTGCCATCAGTGGGGAGGCTAGCAATCAGCCCCAGCATTTT
j_gene: TRBJ1-2; abundance: NA; d_gene: NA; len: 11; v_gene: TRBV20-1; CDR3aa: CSAPRDEGYTF; CDR3nt: TGCAGTGCTCCCAGGGACGAGGGCTACACCTTC
j_gene: TRBJ1-6; abundance: few; d_gene: TRBD1; len: 15; v_gene: TRBV7-9; CDR3aa: CASSPPGQGRSPLHF; CDR3nt: TGTGCCAGCAGCCCCCCCGGACAGGGCCGGTCACCCCTCCACTTT
j_gene: TRBJ1-2; abundance: many; d_gene: NA; len: 14; v_gene: TRBV6-1; CDR3aa: CASSEGRGDRGYTF; CDR3nt: TGTGCCAGCAGCGAAGGGCGGGGGGATCGGGGCTACACCTTC
j_gene: TRBJ1-6; abundance: many; d_gene: NA; len: 18; v_gene: TRBV5-1; CDR3aa: CASSLRGRESSYNSPLHF; CDR3nt: TGCGCCAGCAGCTTGCGGGGGCGAGAGAGCTCCTATAATTCACCCCTCCACTTT
j_gene: TRBJ2-1; abundance: many; d_gene: NA; len: 16; v_gene: TRBV12-3/TRBV12-4; CDR3aa: CASSIPRDTKYNEQFF; CDR3nt: TGTGCCAGCAGTATCCCCCGGGACACGAAGTACAATGAGCAGTTCTTC